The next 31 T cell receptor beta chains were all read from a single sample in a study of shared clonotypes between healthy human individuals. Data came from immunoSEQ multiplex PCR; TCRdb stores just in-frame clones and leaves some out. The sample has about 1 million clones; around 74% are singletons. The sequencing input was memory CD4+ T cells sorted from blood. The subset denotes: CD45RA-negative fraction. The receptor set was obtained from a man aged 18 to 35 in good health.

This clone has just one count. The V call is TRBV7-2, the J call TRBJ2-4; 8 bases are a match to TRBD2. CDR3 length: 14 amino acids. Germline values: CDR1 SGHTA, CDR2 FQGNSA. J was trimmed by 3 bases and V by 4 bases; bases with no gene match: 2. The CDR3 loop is CASSSLAGKNIQYF. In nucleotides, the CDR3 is TGTGCCAGCAGCTCCCTAGCGGGCAAAAACATTCAGTACTTC.

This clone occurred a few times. Here the CDR3 DNA reads TGTGCCATCAGTGAGTCGGCAGGGGGTAGTGAAAAACTGTTTTTT. Translated: CAISESAGGSEKLFF. The chain has TRBV10-3 and TRBJ1-4; 7 nucleotides match TRBD1. The V gene's germline CDR1 is ENHRY and CDR2 SYGVKD. CDR3 length equals 15 residues. Trimming took 0 bases from V and 7 from J; bases not matched to a gene: 5.

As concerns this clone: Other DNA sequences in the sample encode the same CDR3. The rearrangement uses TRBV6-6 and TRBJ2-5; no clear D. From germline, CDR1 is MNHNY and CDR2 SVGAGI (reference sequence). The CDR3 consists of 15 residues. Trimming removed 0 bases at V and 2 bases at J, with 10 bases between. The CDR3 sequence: CASSYSVADQETQYF. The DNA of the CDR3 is TGTGCCAGCAGTTACTCGGTCGCAGATCAAGAGACCCAGTACTTC.

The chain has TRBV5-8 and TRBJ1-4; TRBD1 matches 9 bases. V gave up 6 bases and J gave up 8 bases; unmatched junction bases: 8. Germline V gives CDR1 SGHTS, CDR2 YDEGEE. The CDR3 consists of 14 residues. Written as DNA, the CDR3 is TGTGCCAGCAATCTGGGACAGGGCTTGGAAAAACTGTTTTTT. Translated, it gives CASNLGQGLEKLFF.

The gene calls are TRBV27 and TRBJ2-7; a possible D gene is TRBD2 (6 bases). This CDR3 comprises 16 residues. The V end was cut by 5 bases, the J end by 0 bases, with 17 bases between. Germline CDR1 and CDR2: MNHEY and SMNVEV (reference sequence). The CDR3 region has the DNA TGTGCCAGCAGTCGCAATACTCGCGGGACCTCCTACGAGCAGTACTTC. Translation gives CASSRNTRGTSYEQYF.

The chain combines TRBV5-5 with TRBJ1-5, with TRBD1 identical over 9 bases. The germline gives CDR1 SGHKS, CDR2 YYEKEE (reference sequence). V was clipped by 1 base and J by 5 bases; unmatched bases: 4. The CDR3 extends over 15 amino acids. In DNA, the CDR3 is TGTGCCAGCAGCTTGACAGGGGGCATGGATCAGCCCCAGCATTTT. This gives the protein CASSLTGGMDQPQHF.

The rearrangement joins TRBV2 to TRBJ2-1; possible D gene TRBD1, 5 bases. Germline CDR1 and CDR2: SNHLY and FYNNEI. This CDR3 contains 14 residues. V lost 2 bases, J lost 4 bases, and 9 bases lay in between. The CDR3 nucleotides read TGTGCCAGCAGTGAACAGGGCCCTTACAATGAGCAGTTCTTC. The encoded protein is CASSEQGPYNEQFF.

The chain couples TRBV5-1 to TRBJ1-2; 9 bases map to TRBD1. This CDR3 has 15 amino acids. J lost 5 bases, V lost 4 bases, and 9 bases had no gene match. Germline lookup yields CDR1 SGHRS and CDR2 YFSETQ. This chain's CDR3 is CASSLTGTGNYGYTF. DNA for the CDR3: TGCGCCAGCAGCCTTACCGGGACAGGGAATTATGGCTACACCTTC.

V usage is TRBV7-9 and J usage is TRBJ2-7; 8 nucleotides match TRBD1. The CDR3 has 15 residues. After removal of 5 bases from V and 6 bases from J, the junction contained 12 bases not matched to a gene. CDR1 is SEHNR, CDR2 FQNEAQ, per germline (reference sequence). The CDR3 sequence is CASSPLVTGAFEQYF. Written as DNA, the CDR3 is TGTGCCAGCAGCCCCCTTGTGACAGGGGCGTTCGAGCAGTACTTC.

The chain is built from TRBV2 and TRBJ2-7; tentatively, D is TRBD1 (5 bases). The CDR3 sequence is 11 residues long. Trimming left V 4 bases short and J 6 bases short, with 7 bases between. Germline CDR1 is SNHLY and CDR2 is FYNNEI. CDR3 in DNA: TGTGCCAGCAGTGTTAGGGGCGAGCAGTACTTC. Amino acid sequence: CASSVRGEQYF.

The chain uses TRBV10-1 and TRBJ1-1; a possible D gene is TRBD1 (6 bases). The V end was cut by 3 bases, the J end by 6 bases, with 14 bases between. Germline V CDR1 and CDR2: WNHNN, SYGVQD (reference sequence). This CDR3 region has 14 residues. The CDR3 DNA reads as TGCGCCAGCAGTGACCGGGACAAGAGGGCTGAAGCTTTCTTT. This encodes CASSDRDKRAEAFF.

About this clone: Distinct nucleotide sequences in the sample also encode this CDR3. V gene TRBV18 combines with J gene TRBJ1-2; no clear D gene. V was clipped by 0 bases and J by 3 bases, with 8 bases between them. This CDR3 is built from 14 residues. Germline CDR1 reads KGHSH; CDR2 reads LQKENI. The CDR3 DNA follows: TGTGCCAGCTCACCACCGCTTAGGGACTATGGCTACACCTTC. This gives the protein CASSPPLRDYGYTF.

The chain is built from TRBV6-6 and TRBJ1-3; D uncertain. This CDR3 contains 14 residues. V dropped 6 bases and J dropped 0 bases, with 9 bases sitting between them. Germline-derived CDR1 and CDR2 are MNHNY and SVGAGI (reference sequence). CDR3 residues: CASSPGFSGNTIYF. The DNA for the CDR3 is TGTGCCAGCAGCCCCGGGTTCTCTGGAAACACCATATATTTT.

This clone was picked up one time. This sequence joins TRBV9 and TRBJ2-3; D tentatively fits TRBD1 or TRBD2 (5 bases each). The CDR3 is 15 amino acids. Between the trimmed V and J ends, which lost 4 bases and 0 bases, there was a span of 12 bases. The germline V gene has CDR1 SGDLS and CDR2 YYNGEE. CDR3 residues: CASSFWDGSTDTQYF. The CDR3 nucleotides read TGTGCCAGCAGCTTTTGGGACGGCAGCACAGATACGCAGTATTTT.

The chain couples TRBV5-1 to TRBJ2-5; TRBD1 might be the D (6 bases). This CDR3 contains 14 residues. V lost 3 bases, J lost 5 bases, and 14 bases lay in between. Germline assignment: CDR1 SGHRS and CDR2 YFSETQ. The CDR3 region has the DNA TGCGCCAGCAGCTACTCAGGGGAGCAGGAGACCCAGTACTTC. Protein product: CASSYSGEQETQYF.

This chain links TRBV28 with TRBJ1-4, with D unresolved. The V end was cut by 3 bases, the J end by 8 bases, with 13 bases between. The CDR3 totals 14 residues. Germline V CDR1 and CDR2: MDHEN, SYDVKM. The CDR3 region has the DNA TGTGCCAGCAGTTTCTGGCCCGGGAACGAAAAACTGTTTTTT. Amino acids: CASSFWPGNEKLFF.

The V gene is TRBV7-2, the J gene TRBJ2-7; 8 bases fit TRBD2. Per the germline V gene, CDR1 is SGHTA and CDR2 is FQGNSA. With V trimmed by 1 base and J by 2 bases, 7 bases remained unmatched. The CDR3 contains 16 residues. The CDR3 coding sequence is TGTGCCAGCAGCTTAGGGATGGCGGGAGGCACCTACGAGCAGTACTTC. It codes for CASSLGMAGGTYEQYF.

Here the CDR3 reads CAISESDGTYEQYF. The CDR3 DNA sequence: TGTGCCATCAGTGAGTCGGACGGAACCTACGAGCAGTACTTC. The chain couples TRBV10-3 to TRBJ2-7; D is undetermined. The CDR3 covers 14 residues. V lost 0 bases and J lost 2, with 8 bases in between. CDR1 ENHRY and CDR2 SYGVKD come from the germline V gene.

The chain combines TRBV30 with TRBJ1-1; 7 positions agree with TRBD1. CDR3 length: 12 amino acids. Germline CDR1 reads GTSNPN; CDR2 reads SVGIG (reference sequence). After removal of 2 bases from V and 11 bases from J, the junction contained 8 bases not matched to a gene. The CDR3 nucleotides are TGTGCCTGGAGTAACCAGGGGGGAAGGGCTTTCTTT. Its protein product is CAWSNQGGRAFF.

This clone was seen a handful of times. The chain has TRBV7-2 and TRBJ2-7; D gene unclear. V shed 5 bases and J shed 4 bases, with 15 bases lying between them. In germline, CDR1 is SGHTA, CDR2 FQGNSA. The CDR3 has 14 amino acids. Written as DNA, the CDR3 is TGTGCCAGCAGCCTTAGCCATGCCCAGTACGAGCAGTACTTC. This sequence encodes CASSLSHAQYEQYF.

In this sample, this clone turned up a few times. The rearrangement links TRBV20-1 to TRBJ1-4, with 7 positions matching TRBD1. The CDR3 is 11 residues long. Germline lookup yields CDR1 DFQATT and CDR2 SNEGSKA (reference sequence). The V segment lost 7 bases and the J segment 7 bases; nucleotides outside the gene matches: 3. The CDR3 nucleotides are TGCAGTGGACAGGGAAGTGAAAAACTGTTTTTT. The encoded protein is CSGQGSEKLFF.

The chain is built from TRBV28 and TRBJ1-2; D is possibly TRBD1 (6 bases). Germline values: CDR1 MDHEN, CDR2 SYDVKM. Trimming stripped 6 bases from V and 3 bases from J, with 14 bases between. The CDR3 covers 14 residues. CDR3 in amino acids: CASSSGQRYYGYTF. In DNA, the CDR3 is TGTGCCAGCAGCTCCGGACAGAGATACTATGGCTACACCTTC.

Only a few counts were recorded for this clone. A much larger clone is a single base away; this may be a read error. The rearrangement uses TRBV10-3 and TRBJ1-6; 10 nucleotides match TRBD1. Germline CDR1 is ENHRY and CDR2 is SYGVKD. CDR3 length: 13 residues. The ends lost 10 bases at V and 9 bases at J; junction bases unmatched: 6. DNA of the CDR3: TGTGCCAGCGGGACAGGGGTGGGTTCACCCCTCCACTTT. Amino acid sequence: CASGTGVGSPLHF.

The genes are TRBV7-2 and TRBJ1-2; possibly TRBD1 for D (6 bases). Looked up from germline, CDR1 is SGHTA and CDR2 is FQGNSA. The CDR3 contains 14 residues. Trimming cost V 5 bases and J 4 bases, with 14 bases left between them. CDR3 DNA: TGTGCCAGCAGCCCGGACAGATTTACCTATGGCTACACCTTC. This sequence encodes CASSPDRFTYGYTF.

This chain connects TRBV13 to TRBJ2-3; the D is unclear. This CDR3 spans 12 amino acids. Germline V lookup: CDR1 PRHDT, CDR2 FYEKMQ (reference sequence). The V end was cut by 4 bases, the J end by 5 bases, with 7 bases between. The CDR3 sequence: CASSSLIDTQYF. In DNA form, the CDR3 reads TGTGCCAGCAGCTCCCTGATAGATACGCAGTATTTT.

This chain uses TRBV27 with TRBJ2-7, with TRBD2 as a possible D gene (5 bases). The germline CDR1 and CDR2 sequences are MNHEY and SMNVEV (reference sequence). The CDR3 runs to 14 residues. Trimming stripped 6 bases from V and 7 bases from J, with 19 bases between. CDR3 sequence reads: CASRVRRSDGEQYF. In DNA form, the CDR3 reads TGTGCCAGCAGGGTACGGAGGAGCGACGGGGAGCAGTACTTC.

In DNA, the CDR3 is TGTGCCAGCAGTGAAGGGGGGATGGGAGATACGCAGTATTTT. It yields the protein CASSEGGMGDTQYF. The J gene is TRBJ2-3, the V gene TRBV2, with D possibly being TRBD1 or TRBD2 (5 bases each). Germline V gene sequence: CDR1 SNHLY, CDR2 FYNNEI. This CDR3 is 14 amino acids long. V lost 1 base, J lost 5 bases, and 10 bases lay in between.

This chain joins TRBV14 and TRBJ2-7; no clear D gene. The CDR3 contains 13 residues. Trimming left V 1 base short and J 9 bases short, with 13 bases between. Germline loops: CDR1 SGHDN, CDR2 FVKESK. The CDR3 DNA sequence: TGTGCCAGCAGCCAAGCGTCCAGTGGAAGGCAGTACTTC. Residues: CASSQASSGRQYF.

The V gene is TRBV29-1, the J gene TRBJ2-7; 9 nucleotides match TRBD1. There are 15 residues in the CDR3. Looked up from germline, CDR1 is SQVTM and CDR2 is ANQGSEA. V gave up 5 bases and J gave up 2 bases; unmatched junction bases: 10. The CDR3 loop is CSVYWSGTGTYEQYF. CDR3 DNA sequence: TGCAGCGTTTATTGGTCGGGGACAGGGACCTACGAGCAGTACTTC.

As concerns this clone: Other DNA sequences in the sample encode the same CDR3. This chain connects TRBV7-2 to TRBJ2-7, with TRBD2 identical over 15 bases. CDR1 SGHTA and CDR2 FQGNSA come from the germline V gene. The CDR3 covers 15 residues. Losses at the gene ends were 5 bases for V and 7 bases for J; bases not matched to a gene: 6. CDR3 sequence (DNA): TGTGCCAGCAGCCTCGGACTAGCGGGAGGGGGAGAGCAGTACTTC. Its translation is CASSLGLAGGGEQYF.

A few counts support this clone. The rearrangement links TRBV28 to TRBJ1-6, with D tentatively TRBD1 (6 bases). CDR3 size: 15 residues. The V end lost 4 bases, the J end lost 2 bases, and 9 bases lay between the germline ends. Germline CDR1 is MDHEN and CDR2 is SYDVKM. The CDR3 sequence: CASSSGTTYNSPLHF. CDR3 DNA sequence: TGTGCCAGCAGTTCCGGGACAACCTATAATTCACCCCTCCACTTT.